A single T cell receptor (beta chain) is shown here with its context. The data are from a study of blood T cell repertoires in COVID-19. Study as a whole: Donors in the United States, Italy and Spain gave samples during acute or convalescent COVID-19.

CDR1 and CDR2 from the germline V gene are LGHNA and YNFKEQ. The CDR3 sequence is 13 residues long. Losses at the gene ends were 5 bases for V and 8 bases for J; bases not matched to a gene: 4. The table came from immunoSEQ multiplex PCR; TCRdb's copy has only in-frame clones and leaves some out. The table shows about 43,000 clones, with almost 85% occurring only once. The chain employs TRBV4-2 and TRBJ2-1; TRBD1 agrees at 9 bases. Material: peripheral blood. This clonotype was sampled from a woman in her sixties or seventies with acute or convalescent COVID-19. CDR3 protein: CASSMGQGYEQFF. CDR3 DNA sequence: TGTGCCAGCAGCATGGGACAGGGCTATGAGCAGTTCTTC.